The count of the clone carrying this T cell receptor beta chain is one. The target antigen is unknown. Both 60 Vbeta primers and 13 Jbeta primers went into the PCR. TCRdb's copy holds only in-frame clones and misses some; the assay was immunoSEQ multiplex PCR. Of over 150,000 clones in the sample, about three quarters were seen once. This entry comes from a study of cytomegalovirus exposure and HLA in healthy donors. Study findings and constraints: Analyses of presence and absence presupposed an approximately uniform sequencing depth across donors.

CDR3 size: 15 residues. V was clipped by 6 bases and J by 0 bases, with 13 bases between them. Germline V gives CDR1 SEHNR, CDR2 FQNEAQ (reference sequence). Sequenced: PBMCs. The V and J genes are TRBV7-9 and TRBJ2-3; TRBD1 is a possible D gene (5 bases). The receptor comes from a woman aged 45-65 years in good health and CMV-seropositive. The CDR3 DNA sequence: TGTGCCAGCAGTCTTCATACAGGAAGCACAGATACGCAGTATTTT. It is translated as CASSLHTGSTDTQYF.